Presented here are 2 T cell receptor beta chains from one specimen sequenced in a study of T cell responses to AZD1222 COVID-19 vaccine. Some clones are missing from TCRdb's copy, which holds only in-frame ones; the method was immunoSEQ multiplex PCR. This sample has approximately 42,000 clones, with approximately 90% found just once. Sequencing used peripheral blood, obtained 28 days after the second AZD1222 dose. All receptors derive from an adult who received the AZD1222 COVID-19 vaccine.

The rearrangement uses TRBV19 and TRBJ1-1; 9 bases align to TRBD1. CDR3 size: 15 residues. Germline CDR1 and CDR2: LNHDA and SQIVND (reference sequence). V shed 4 bases and J 6 bases; nucleotides not matched to a gene: 9. CDR3 sequence reads: CASSTRPDRGSEAFF. CDR3 DNA sequence: TGTGCCAGTAGTACCCGACCGGACAGGGGATCTGAAGCTTTCTTT.

CDR3 DNA: TGCGCCAGCAGCGTCGCGGGACAGGGGAGTGAAAAACTGTTTTTT. Protein sequence: CASSVAGQGSEKLFF. J is TRBJ1-4 and V is TRBV5-1; 10 bases align to TRBD1. This CDR3 region has 15 residues. Germline CDR1 is SGHRS and CDR2 is YFSETQ. Trimming cost V 4 bases and J 7 bases; bases outside gene matches: 7.